These 31 T cell receptor beta chains were sequenced from one sample in a study of PD-1 blockade in classical Hodgkin lymphoma. Only in-frame clones appear in the TCRdb table, and some are missing; sequencing was by immunoSEQ multiplex PCR. The repertoire holds around 90,000 clones, about three quarters seen once, with about 9.4% in the top ten. Time point described: cycle 4 day 1 (C4D1), after less than 7 weeks of nivolumab. Every patient was affected by relapse after autologous stem cell transplantation, while exposure to brentuximab vedotin was not uniform. This specimen was peripheral blood mononuclear cells (PBMCs), taken before the fourth cycle of nivolumab. The source of these receptors is a human donor with classical Hodgkin lymphoma.

This sequence joins TRBV27 and TRBJ1-2; a possible D gene is TRBD1 (5 bases). V was shortened by 1 base and J by 4 bases, with 13 bases between the two germline ends. Germline CDR1 is MNHEY and CDR2 is SMNVEV (reference sequence). This CDR3 is built from 15 residues. CDR3 residues: CASSLLPGVGYGYTF. The CDR3 DNA reads TGTGCCAGCAGTTTATTACCGGGGGTTGGCTATGGCTACACCTTC.

To note about this clone: This sample includes further DNA sequences coding for the same CDR3. The J gene is TRBJ2-3, the V gene TRBV9; 8 nucleotides line up with TRBD2. The CDR3 sequence is 15 residues long. J gave up 0 bases and V 2 bases, and 2 bases lay outside the gene matches. Germline loops: CDR1 SGDLS, CDR2 YYNGEE. The CDR3 spells CASSVRGASTDTQYF. CDR3 sequence (DNA): TGTGCCAGCAGCGTGCGGGGGGCTAGCACAGATACGCAGTATTTT.

This clone was seen once. This chain joins TRBV19 and TRBJ2-2, with 11 nucleotides matching TRBD2. This CDR3 contains 16 residues. CDR1 and CDR2 from the germline V gene are LNHDA and SQIVND (reference sequence). With V trimmed by 6 bases and J by 5 bases, 8 bases remained unmatched. The DNA for the CDR3 is TGTGCCAGTAGGATTAGCGGGAGGGCCTGGACCGGGGAGCTGTTTTTT. Its translation: CASRISGRAWTGELFF.

J is TRBJ2-7 and V is TRBV27, with D perhaps matching TRBD1 or TRBD2 (5 bases each). The V gene's germline CDR1 is MNHEY and CDR2 SMNVEV (reference sequence). The germline V and J ends were trimmed by 3 bases and 3 bases, with 24 bases remaining between them. The CDR3 runs to 18 residues. CDR3 sequence (DNA): TGTGCCAGCAGTTTTCAGCCTTGGGGGAATGCCCCCCTCTACGAGCAGTACTTC. Its translation: CASSFQPWGNAPLYEQYF.

The rearrangement uses TRBV7-2 and TRBJ1-3, with no clear D. V lost 0 bases and J 0 bases, leaving 15 bases between the germline ends. CDR1 is SGHTA and CDR2 is FQGNSA in the germline V gene. The CDR3 is made up of 18 amino acids. The DNA for the CDR3 is TGTGCCAGCAGCTTAGCGCCGGCAGCTGGAAGCTCTGGAAACACCATATATTTT. It codes for CASSLAPAAGSSGNTIYF.

A single count supports this clone. This chain links TRBV15 with TRBJ2-5, with D unclear. CDR1 and CDR2 (germline): LNHNV, YYDKDF (reference sequence). The length of the CDR3 is 11 residues. V was cut by 2 bases and J by 7 bases, with 5 bases left in between. CDR3 protein: CATSRQTTQYF. Here the CDR3 DNA reads TGTGCCACCAGCAGACAAACGACCCAGTACTTC.

The rearrangement joins TRBV10-3 to TRBJ2-1; 12 bases align to TRBD2. The CDR3 runs to 17 residues. With 7 bases clipped from V and 6 bases from J, the junction kept 13 bases outside the gene matches. Looked up from germline, CDR1 is ENHRY and CDR2 is SYGVKD. The CDR3 loop is CAIMVTGGLAGLNEQFF. CDR3 coding DNA: TGTGCCATCATGGTCACCGGTGGACTAGCGGGGCTCAATGAGCAGTTCTTC.

The chain links TRBV7-6 to TRBJ1-2, with 9 nucleotides matching TRBD1. Germline V gene sequence: CDR1 SGHVS, CDR2 FNYEAQ. The CDR3 has 17 residues. Germline trimming cut 5 bases from V and 5 bases from J; bases unmatched to any gene: 15. CDR3 residues: CASSPGQGEHIRYGYTF. The CDR3 DNA sequence: TGTGCCAGCAGCCCGGGACAGGGAGAACACATTCGTTATGGCTACACCTTC.

The rearrangement links TRBV29-1 to TRBJ2-1, with 10 nucleotides matching TRBD1. This CDR3 region has 13 residues. In germline, CDR1 is SQVTM, CDR2 ANQGSEA. The V gene end was trimmed by 4 bases and the J gene end by 7 bases; junction bases not matched to a gene: 4. CDR3 bases: TGCAGCGTTGGACAGGGGGCATCGAATGAGCAGTTCTTC. Translation gives CSVGQGASNEQFF.

The sample holds one count of this clone. V and J are TRBV10-3 and TRBJ2-5; D is possibly TRBD2 (6 bases). Germline values: CDR1 ENHRY, CDR2 SYGVKD. The V gene lost 10 bases and the J gene lost 4 bases, with 16 bases spanning the gap. The CDR3 is 13 residues long. CDR3 amino acids: CASAGWGAETQYF. DNA for the CDR3: TGTGCCAGCGCGGGGTGGGGAGCAGAGACCCAGTACTTC.

This clone was recorded once. This chain joins TRBV28 and TRBJ1-1; TRBD1 matches at 11 bases. The V segment lost 4 bases and the J segment 8 bases; nucleotides outside the gene matches: 3. Germline V gene sequence: CDR1 MDHEN, CDR2 SYDVKM. The CDR3 has 13 amino acids. The CDR3 protein is CASSYGQGAEAFF. The CDR3 DNA follows: TGTGCCAGCAGTTACGGACAGGGGGCCGAAGCTTTCTTT.

In regard to this clone: A junction end diverges from the germline sequence, so it may reflect a read error. The V gene is TRBV5-5, the J gene TRBJ2-7, with 10 bases fitting TRBD1. The length of the CDR3 is 15 residues. CDR1 is SGHKS, CDR2 YYEKEE, per germline (reference sequence). CDR3 nucleotides: TGCGCCAGCAGCCAAGATGGACAGGGGGACTACGAGCAGTACTTC. This gives the protein CASSQDGQGDYEQYF.

By share, this clone ranks as medium-sized (0.01 to 0.1%). The chain links TRBV7-9 to TRBJ1-6, with 9 bases lining up with TRBD1. J gave up 7 bases and V 1 base, and 5 bases lay outside the gene matches. This CDR3 contains 16 residues. CDR1 SEHNR and CDR2 FQNEAQ come from the germline V gene (reference sequence). The CDR3 reads CASSLGLGQGNSPLHF. The CDR3 coding sequence is TGTGCCAGCAGCTTAGGTCTAGGACAGGGGAATTCACCCCTCCACTTT.

V and J are TRBV19 and TRBJ1-3; D ambiguous. V dropped 3 bases and J dropped 4 bases, with 13 bases sitting between them. CDR3 length equals 15 residues. CDR1 is LNHDA and CDR2 is SQIVND in the germline V gene (reference sequence). The CDR3 here is CASSILPGNGNTIYF. CDR3 nucleotide sequence: TGTGCCAGTAGTATTCTGCCTGGGAACGGAAACACCATATATTTT.

This clone was seen more than once but under ten times. The rearrangement uses TRBV11-3 and TRBJ2-3, with 9 bases that match TRBD2. Trimming removed 3 bases from V and 0 bases from J; junction bases left unmatched: 4. Germline-derived CDR1 and CDR2 are SGHNT and YENEEA. The CDR3 consists of 16 residues. The CDR3 DNA follows: TGTGCCAGCAGCTTGGGTACTAGCGGGAGCACAGATACGCAGTATTTT. It is translated as CASSLGTSGSTDTQYF.

The V gene is TRBV7-3, the J gene TRBJ2-1; 7 nucleotides align to TRBD2. Germline CDR1 and CDR2: SGHTA and FQGTGA. The V segment lost 4 bases and the J segment 1 base; nucleotides outside the gene matches: 10. The length of the CDR3 is 17 residues. CDR3 loop: CASSSRGSGSSYNEQFF. CDR3 nucleotide sequence: TGTGCCAGCAGCTCCCGAGGTAGCGGGTCTTCCTACAATGAGCAGTTCTTC.

V is TRBV6-1 and J is TRBJ2-1, with 10 bases lining up with TRBD2. Germline-derived CDR1 and CDR2 are MNHNS and SASEGT. The CDR3 covers 16 residues. With 4 bases clipped from V and 4 bases from J, the junction kept 7 bases outside the gene matches. CDR3 coding DNA: TGTGCCAGCAGTGCCTCCGGGACTAGCGCTTACAATGAGCAGTTCTTC. Its translation: CASSASGTSAYNEQFF.

The chain has TRBV18 and TRBJ2-3; D is uncertain. The CDR3 extends over 15 amino acids. The germline gives CDR1 KGHSH, CDR2 LQKENI. The ends were cut back, 3 bases at V and 2 bases at J, with 12 bases in the middle. CDR3 residues: CASSPEGSFTDTQYF. For the CDR3, the DNA is TGTGCCAGCTCACCCGAAGGGTCCTTCACAGATACGCAGTATTTT.

The rearrangement joins TRBV5-1 to TRBJ2-3; no definite D call. The CDR3 sequence is 13 residues long. Germline values: CDR1 SGHRS, CDR2 YFSETQ. Trimming removed 4 bases at V and 0 bases at J, with 6 bases between. In DNA form, the CDR3 reads TGCGCCAGCAGCACCGGGAGCACAGATACGCAGTATTTT. Protein: CASSTGSTDTQYF.

The chain joins TRBV30 to TRBJ1-3; maybe TRBD1 (5 bases). V was trimmed by 1 base and J by 5 bases, leaving 6 bases between them. CDR1 and CDR2 (germline): GTSNPN, SVGIG (reference sequence). This CDR3 has 12 residues. The CDR3 spells CAWSAGRNTIYF. CDR3 nucleotides: TGTGCCTGGAGTGCAGGGAGAAACACCATATATTTT.

V gene TRBV9 combines with J gene TRBJ1-2; D is unclear. The V and J ends lost 3 bases and 2 bases respectively, with 14 bases between them. This CDR3 spans 15 amino acids. Germline CDR1 and CDR2: SGDLS and YYNGEE. The CDR3 region is CASSERPTSNYGYTF. As DNA, the CDR3 is TGTGCCAGCAGCGAGCGTCCGACATCCAACTATGGCTACACCTTC.

V is TRBV4-2 and J is TRBJ2-7; a possible D gene is TRBD2 (7 bases). The J call is doubtful: the DNA matches TRBJ2-5 better. The germline CDR1 and CDR2 sequences are LGHNA and YNFKEQ. The CDR3 has 16 residues. The CDR3, as DNA: TGTGCCAGCAGCCAAGATAAGAGGGGGGGGTTGGAGACCCAGTACTTC. This codes for CASSQDKRGGLETQYF.

This sequence joins TRBV2 and TRBJ1-1; D gene uncertain. Trimming cost V 7 bases and J 1 base, with 10 bases left between them. The CDR3 consists of 13 residues. The germline V gene has CDR1 SNHLY and CDR2 FYNNEI. The CDR3 protein is CASKAASNTEAFF. Here the CDR3 DNA reads TGTGCCAGCAAGGCGGCGTCGAACACTGAAGCTTTCTTT.

This sequence joins TRBV6-5 and TRBJ2-3, with a tentative D call TRBD1 (7 bases). The germline V gene has CDR1 MNHEY and CDR2 SVGAGI. This CDR3 spans 16 amino acids. Trimming took 2 bases from V and 4 from J, leaving 16 bases between them. CDR3 sequence reads: CASSYGGRGVADTQYF. The CDR3 region has the DNA TGTGCCAGCAGTTACGGTGGCAGGGGGGTCGCAGATACGCAGTATTTT.

The V and J genes are TRBV6-5 and TRBJ1-5; the D is unclear. Trimming took 0 bases from V and 3 from J, leaving 3 bases between them. This CDR3 has 13 amino acids. CDR1 is MNHEY and CDR2 is SVGAGI in the germline V gene. The DNA for the CDR3 is TGTGCCAGCAGTTACTCTAACAATCAGCCCCAGCATTTT. Translating it yields CASSYSNNQPQHF.

The CDR3 loop reads CASGLGQSGRAETQYF. CDR3 in DNA: TGTGCTAGTGGTTTGGGACAGTCAGGGAGGGCAGAGACCCAGTACTTC. This rearrangement joins TRBV12-5 to TRBJ2-5; 7 bases are a match to TRBD2. Per germline, CDR1 LGHNT and CDR2 FRNRAP. After removal of 1 base from V and 4 bases from J, the junction contained 9 bases not matched to a gene. CDR3 length: 16 residues. The whole variable domain, remainder taken from reference TRBV12-5 and TRBJ2-5, is DARVTQTPRHKVTEMGQEVTMRCQPILGHNTVFWYRQTMMQGLELLAYFRNRAPLDDSGMPKDRFSAEMPDATLATLKIQPSEPRDSAVYFCASGLGQSGRAETQYFGPGTRLLVL.

The sample holds many counts of this clone. This chain connects TRBV5-4 to TRBJ2-7; tentatively, D is TRBD1 (5 bases). Per the germline V gene, CDR1 is SGHNT and CDR2 is YYREEE (reference sequence). Trimming removed 5 bases at V and 6 bases at J, with 21 bases between. There are 15 residues in the CDR3. The CDR3 sequence: CASRSYDRSSLEQYF. CDR3 sequence (DNA): TGTGCCAGCAGGTCGTACGACAGATCCTCCCTCGAGCAGTACTTC. Full variable domain (missing parts from reference TRBV5-4 and TRBJ2-7): ETGVTQSPTHLIKTRGQQVTLRCSSQSGHNTVSWYQQALGQGPQFIFQYYREEENGRGNFPPRFSGLQFPNYSSELNVNALELDDSALYLCASRSYDRSSLEQYFGPGTRLTVT.

This chain uses TRBV13 with TRBJ2-7, with D hard to call. The germline V gene has CDR1 PRHDT and CDR2 FYEKMQ (reference sequence). The CDR3 sequence is 11 residues long. Trimming removed 2 bases at V and 3 bases at J, with 2 bases between. This CDR3 reads CASSLLYEQYF. The CDR3 nucleotides are TGTGCCAGCAGCTTACTCTACGAGCAGTACTTC.

The V and J genes are TRBV6-6 and TRBJ1-1; D is unresolved. There are 13 residues in the CDR3. V was clipped by 3 bases and J by 1 base, with 6 bases between them. Germline loops: CDR1 MNHNY, CDR2 SVGAGI (reference sequence). For the CDR3, the DNA is TGTGCCAGCAGTTATGAGAAGAACACTGAAGCTTTCTTT. Protein product: CASSYEKNTEAFF.

The rearrangement uses TRBV5-6 and TRBJ2-7; D is unclear. The germline V and J ends were trimmed by 4 bases and 7 bases, with 15 bases remaining between them. Germline loops: CDR1 SGHDT, CDR2 YYEEEE. The CDR3 runs 13 residues. The DNA of the CDR3 is TGTGCCAGCAGCCTAGGTGGGCGGCGAGAGCAGTACTTC. This translates into CASSLGGRREQYF.

This clone was seen once. This rearrangement joins TRBV2 to TRBJ2-2; D is undetermined. V was cut by 8 bases and J by 3 bases, with 10 bases left in between. CDR1 and CDR2 from the germline V gene are SNHLY and FYNNEI. This CDR3 has 13 residues. As DNA, the CDR3 is TGTGCCAGCGGGGTGACTCACACCGGGGAGCTGTTTTTT. Its protein product is CASGVTHTGELFF.